This T cell receptor beta chain was identified during a study of post-analysis software for immune sequencing data. Study details: The disease courses spanned relapsing-remitting, secondary progressive and progressive-relapsing forms of multiple sclerosis.

CDR1 is SGHTA and CDR2 is FQGTGA in the germline V gene. J gave up 2 bases and V 5 bases, and 4 bases lay outside the gene matches. This CDR3 region has 16 residues. There are many counts of this clonotype. Antigen specificity is unknown. cDNA libraries of TCR beta carried unique molecular identifiers. With about 0.95 to 11 million T cells as the source, a few hundred thousand cDNA molecules resulted. Using its own MiXCR run on the PCR reads, TCRdb lists one record per CDR3 protein. The table lists about 200,000 distinct CDR3 sequences, over 25% of them singletons, with 3% to 4% in the top ten. Points from the study as a whole: Multiple sclerosis patients showed significantly lower normalized Chao1 diversity than controls did. Among roughly 5 TRBV segments more frequent in patients than controls were TRBV5-6, TRBV5-1 and TRBV20-1.

The sample comprised blood. The source of this sequence is a girl aged 2-17 years with multiple sclerosis. V is TRBV7-3 and J is TRBJ2-1, with 12 bases aligning to TRBD2. CDR3 DNA sequence: TGTGCCAGCAGCCGACTAGCGGGGGATCCCTACAATGAGCAGTTCTTC. This encodes CASSRLAGDPYNEQFF.